This T cell receptor (beta chain) was captured by sequencing in a study of cytomegalovirus exposure and HLA in healthy donors. As to this clone: Its antigen is not known.

A multiplex PCR was run with 60 Vbeta primers and 13 Jbeta primers. The data were produced by immunoSEQ multiplex PCR, yet TCRdb's version contains in-frame clones alone and is incomplete. Of around 96,000 clones in the sample, over 75% were seen once. V lost 3 bases, J lost 6 bases, and 5 bases lay in between. Germline CDR1 reads LGHNT; CDR2 reads FRNRAP. CDR3 size: 12 residues. Broader study findings: According to a later analysis, most TCR beta chains associated with CMV appeared HLA-restricted.

This clonotype originated in a man younger than 35 in good health and CMV-seronegative. The sequencing sample was made of PBMCs. This rearrangement joins TRBV12-5 to TRBJ2-2; D remains unclear. The CDR3 DNA reads as TGTGCTAGTGGTTTCCGCGCCGGGGAGCTGTTTTTT. The encoded protein is CASGFRAGELFF.